In this sample, the clone carrying this T cell receptor beta chain turned up a few times. What it recognizes is unknown. This specimen belongs to a study of CD8 T cells in ankylosing spondylitis. Notes on the study in general: Researchers report that disease-linked clones proved CD8+ and relatively rare in peripheral blood. Eight highly homologous variants formed a TCR beta motif that appeared characteristic of ankylosing spondylitis blood. Earlier authors reported some of these motif variants in reactive arthritis synovial fluid and blood.

Germline V gene data show CDR1 as DFQATT and CDR2 as SNEGSKA (reference sequence). V trimming: 3 bases; J trimming: 7 bases; junction bases outside the gene matches: 6. The length of the CDR3 is 14 residues. Making use of molecular barcodes, quantitative 5'-RACE generated TCR beta libraries. TCRdb re-called the 5' RACE reads with MiXCR, one entry per CDR3 protein. The sample has 470,000 or so distinct CDR3 sequences, about 24% seen once; the top ten hold approximately 1%. V is TRBV20-1 and J is TRBJ2-3, with 11 bases lining up with TRBD2. The receptor comes from a male donor with ankylosing spondylitis. Material: blood, either unsorted or a sorted T cell fraction (not recorded which). The CDR3 sequence: CSASSGRAVNTQYF. CDR3 in DNA: TGCAGTGCTAGTAGCGGGAGGGCCGTCAATACGCAGTATTTT.